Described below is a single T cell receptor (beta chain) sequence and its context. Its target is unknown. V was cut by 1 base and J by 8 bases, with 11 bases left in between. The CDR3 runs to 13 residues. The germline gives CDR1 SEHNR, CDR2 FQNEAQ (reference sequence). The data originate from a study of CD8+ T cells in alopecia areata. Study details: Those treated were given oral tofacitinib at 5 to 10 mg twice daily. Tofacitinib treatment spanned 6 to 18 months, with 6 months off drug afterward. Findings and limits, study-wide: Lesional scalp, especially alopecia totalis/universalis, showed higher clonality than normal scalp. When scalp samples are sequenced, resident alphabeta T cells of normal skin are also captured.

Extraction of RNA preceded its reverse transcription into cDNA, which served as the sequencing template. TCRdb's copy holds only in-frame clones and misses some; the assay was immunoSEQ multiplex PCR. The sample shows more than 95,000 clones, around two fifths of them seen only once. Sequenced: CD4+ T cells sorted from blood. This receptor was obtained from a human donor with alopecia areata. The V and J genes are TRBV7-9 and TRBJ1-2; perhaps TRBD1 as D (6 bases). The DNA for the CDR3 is TGTGCCAGCAGCTTAGGGGGGGCCCAAGGCTACACCTTC. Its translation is CASSLGGAQGYTF.